This T cell receptor beta chain is drawn from a study of PD-1 blockade in classical Hodgkin lymphoma. Study outcomes and limitations: Repertoire differences have undefined causes, possibly disease activity or prior therapy.

The time point is: cycle 4 day 1 (C4D1), after 5 to 7 weeks of nivolumab. Autologous stem cell transplantation was followed by relapse in every patient, and brentuximab vedotin exposure varied. Investigators isolated CD4+ T cells from thawed PBMCs through magnetic negative selection. This clone was observed a handful of times. The antigen is undetermined. The assay was immunoSEQ multiplex PCR, and TCRdb's table has in-frame clones only and misses some. The table has 10,000 to 15,000 clones, 85% to 90% seen once. Germline V gene sequence: CDR1 SGHRS, CDR2 YFSETQ. This CDR3 comprises 12 residues. V dropped 4 bases and J dropped 7 bases, with 11 bases sitting between them.

The sample was CD4+ T cells from blood, taken before the fourth cycle of nivolumab. This TCR was sampled from a human donor with classical Hodgkin lymphoma. The rearrangement uses TRBV5-1 and TRBJ1-2; no clear D gene. The CDR3 is CASSPGPTGYTF. The CDR3 bases are TGCGCCAGCAGCCCGGGCCCTACTGGCTACACCTTC.